What follows are 31 T cell receptor beta chains derived from one specimen sequenced in a study of blood T cell repertoires in COVID-19. This table comes from immunoSEQ multiplex PCR, and its TCRdb copy is limited to in-frame clones, with some not included. This sample has 200,000 or so clones, with approximately 88% found just once. Sequenced sample: PBMCs or T cells enriched from blood (not recorded which). The receptors originated from a woman aged 18 to 35 who had recovered from COVID-19.

The chain employs TRBV9 and TRBJ2-7, with TRBD2 as a possible D gene (6 bases). V was cut by 4 bases and J by 5 bases, with 13 bases left in between. Germline V gives CDR1 SGDLS, CDR2 YYNGEE. This CDR3 is built from 13 residues. CDR3 nucleotide sequence: TGTGCCAGCAGCCCCGCGGGGCGCCACGAGCAGTACTTC. The encoded protein is CASSPAGRHEQYF.

The J gene is TRBJ2-1, the V gene TRBV5-5; 9 bases line up with TRBD1. Trimming at V came to 3 bases and at J to 15 bases, leaving 4 bases not matched to a gene. Germline V gene data show CDR1 as SGHKS and CDR2 as YYEKEE (reference sequence). The length of the CDR3 is 11 residues. The CDR3 sequence: CASSSWTGAFF. In nucleotides, the CDR3 is TGTGCCAGCAGCTCCTGGACAGGGGCGTTCTTC.

This clone is a singleton in its sample. V usage is TRBV28 and J usage is TRBJ2-5, with 9 bases identical to TRBD1. V trimming: 8 bases; J trimming: 4 bases; junction bases outside the gene matches: 5. Germline V CDR1 and CDR2: MDHEN, SYDVKM. The CDR3 totals 13 residues. The CDR3 sequence: CASATGGAETQYF. The CDR3 coding sequence is TGTGCCAGCGCTACAGGGGGCGCAGAGACCCAGTACTTC.

This clone has only one observation. The rearrangement uses TRBV4-1 and TRBJ2-5, with D possibly matching TRBD2 (5 bases). The length of the CDR3 is 16 residues. The germline CDR1 and CDR2 sequences are MGHRA and YSYEKL. V was cut by 3 bases and J by 3 bases, with 17 bases left in between. The CDR3 nucleotides read TGCGCCAGCAGCCATTCCCTTCTAGACGGGGAAGAGACCCAGTACTTC. Translated, it gives CASSHSLLDGEETQYF.

The chain combines TRBV30 with TRBJ2-7, with D perhaps matching TRBD1 (5 bases). The germline V gene encodes CDR1 GTSNPN and CDR2 SVGIG (reference sequence). The CDR3 is 13 residues long. Trimming left V 0 bases short and J 6 bases short, with 12 bases between. DNA of the CDR3: TGTGCCTGGAGTGTAACAGGTTGGAGCGAGCAGTACTTC. Protein: CAWSVTGWSEQYF. Complete variable domain (other parts from reference TRBV30 and TRBJ2-7): SQTIHQWPATLVQPVGSPLSLECTVEGTSNPNLYWYRQAAGRGLQLLFYSVGIGQISSEVPQNLSASRPQDRQFILSSKKLLLSDSGFYLCAWSVTGWSEQYFGPGTRLTVT.

The chain recombines TRBV27 with TRBJ2-6; D is undetermined. The CDR3 runs to 16 residues. CDR1 MNHEY and CDR2 SMNVEV come from the germline V gene (reference sequence). V was clipped by 7 bases and J by 3 bases, with 16 bases between them. CDR3 loop: CASTTTPVSGANVLTF. The CDR3 DNA reads TGTGCCAGCACCACCACCCCGGTGAGTGGGGCCAACGTCCTGACTTTC.

The V and J genes are TRBV19 and TRBJ2-5, with 8 positions matching TRBD1. This CDR3 is built from 14 residues. The V gene end was trimmed by 7 bases and the J gene end by 0 bases; junction bases not matched to a gene: 4. Germline CDR1 reads LNHDA; CDR2 reads SQIVND (reference sequence). The CDR3 region has the DNA TGTGCCAGTAATACAGGGGGACACCAAGAGACCCAGTACTTC. Translated, it gives CASNTGGHQETQYF.

The V and J genes are TRBV28 and TRBJ1-6; 10 nucleotides match TRBD1. Germline V lookup: CDR1 MDHEN, CDR2 SYDVKM. The CDR3 sequence is 14 residues long. The ends lost 5 bases at V and 10 bases at J; junction bases unmatched: 5. CDR3 coding DNA: TGTGCCAGCAGTACGACAGGGGGCAGATCACCCCTCCACTTT. Amino acids: CASSTTGGRSPLHF.

The chain links TRBV27 to TRBJ1-2; D ambiguous. Trimming took 3 bases from V and 6 from J, leaving 14 bases between them. CDR1 is MNHEY, CDR2 SMNVEV, per germline (reference sequence). The CDR3 runs 14 residues. CDR3 DNA sequence: TGTGCCAGCAGTTTTAGGTGGCAGAGCGATGGCTACACCTTC. Amino acids: CASSFRWQSDGYTF.

The V call is TRBV19, the J call TRBJ2-1, with D tentatively TRBD2 (6 bases). Trimming shortened V by 4 bases and J by 3 bases, and 13 bases separated the two germline ends. CDR3 size: 15 residues. CDR1 is LNHDA, CDR2 SQIVND, per germline (reference sequence). The CDR3 DNA follows: TGTGCCAGTAGTAGCAACCTGGGGGGCTACAATGAGCAGTTCTTC. Translating gives CASSSNLGGYNEQFF. Variable domain in full (rest from reference TRBV19 and TRBJ2-1): DGGITQSPKYLFRKEGQNVTLSCEQNLNHDAMYWYRQDPGQGLRLIYYSQIVNDFQKGDIAEGYSVSREKKESFPLTVTSAQKNPTAFYLCASSSNLGGYNEQFFGPGTRLTVL.

This clone showed up just once. The chain joins TRBV20-1 to TRBJ2-5; 11 positions agree with TRBD2. Germline CDR1 is DFQATT and CDR2 is SNEGSKA (reference sequence). The ends lost 3 bases at V and 4 bases at J; junction bases unmatched: 4. This CDR3 contains 14 residues. CDR3 DNA: TGCAGTGCTAGTGGACTAGCGGGTGGAGAGACCCAGTACTTC. This translates into CSASGLAGGETQYF.

The rearrangement uses TRBV5-1 and TRBJ2-5, with D perhaps matching TRBD1 (6 bases). From germline, CDR1 is SGHRS and CDR2 YFSETQ. This CDR3 spans 14 amino acids. The V gene lost 0 bases and the J gene lost 2 bases, with 8 bases spanning the gap. The CDR3 loop reads CASSLGTVQETQYF. The CDR3 nucleotides read TGCGCCAGCAGCTTGGGGACAGTTCAAGAGACCCAGTACTTC.

The rearrangement joins TRBV28 to TRBJ2-2, with unresolved D. CDR1 and CDR2 from the germline V gene are MDHEN and SYDVKM. Trimming removed 2 bases from V and 6 bases from J, with 13 bases in between. The CDR3 is made up of 15 amino acids. The CDR3 protein is CASSLTPTASGELFF. The DNA for the CDR3 is TGTGCCAGCAGTTTAACTCCCACCGCGTCCGGGGAGCTGTTTTTT.

This clone was detected a few times. The chain joins TRBV6-5 to TRBJ2-7, with 7 bases aligning to TRBD2. The J segment lost 1 base and the V segment lost 7 bases, leaving 10 bases of the junction unmatched. Germline V gene lookup returns CDR1 MNHEY and CDR2 SVGAGI. CDR3 length: 15 residues. CDR3 nucleotides: TGTGCCAGCACCCCGGGAGGTCGGCCTTCCTACGAGCAGTACTTC. Residues: CASTPGGRPSYEQYF.

The chain recombines TRBV2 with TRBJ1-2; the D gene is possibly TRBD1 (6 bases). This CDR3 contains 12 residues. Trimming removed 3 bases at V and 8 bases at J, with 10 bases between. Germline V gene sequence: CDR1 SNHLY, CDR2 FYNNEI. In DNA, the CDR3 is TGTGCCAGCAGTGAGTCAGGGGAAGGCTACACCTTC. Translated, it gives CASSESGEGYTF.

This chain links TRBV18 with TRBJ2-5; D is perhaps TRBD2 (7 bases). The germline V gene has CDR1 KGHSH and CDR2 LQKENI. V dropped 1 base and J dropped 5 bases, with 14 bases sitting between them. This CDR3 contains 15 residues. Here the CDR3 reads CASSPQAGARETQYF. The DNA for the CDR3 is TGTGCCAGCTCACCACAGGCGGGGGCGAGGGAGACCCAGTACTTC.

The V and J genes are TRBV7-9 and TRBJ2-5, with 9 bases matching TRBD1. Germline V gene data show CDR1 as SEHNR and CDR2 as FQNEAQ (reference sequence). This CDR3 has 16 amino acids. The V and J ends lost 1 base and 5 bases, in that order; junction bases with no gene match: 8. This chain's CDR3 is CASSLGSGQGSETQYF. The CDR3 DNA is TGTGCCAGCAGCTTAGGTTCGGGACAGGGAAGTGAGACCCAGTACTTC.

As to this clone: Other nucleotide sequences from this sample produce the same CDR3. This sequence joins TRBV7-9 and TRBJ1-1, with TRBD1 matching 7 bases. CDR1 SEHNR and CDR2 FQNEAQ come from the germline V gene (reference sequence). With V trimmed by 3 bases and J by 0 bases, 1 base remained unmatched. The CDR3 extends over 14 amino acids. The CDR3 DNA is TGTGCCAGCAGCTTGGGACAGTTGAACACTGAAGCTTTCTTT. It encodes CASSLGQLNTEAFF.

The chain recombines TRBV7-7 with TRBJ1-1; no clear D gene. Germline V gene sequence: CDR1 SSHAT, CDR2 FNYEAQ (reference sequence). The CDR3 extends over 13 amino acids. Trimming took off 4 bases at V and 0 bases at J, with 6 bases between the two ends. CDR3 residues: CASSYNMNTEAFF. In DNA, the CDR3 is TGTGCCAGCAGCTACAACATGAACACTGAAGCTTTCTTT. The full variable domain, with the rest looked up from reference TRBV7-7 and TRBJ1-1, is GAGVSQSPRYKVTKRGQDVTLRCDPISSHATLYWYQQALGQGPEFLTYFNYEAQPDKSGLPSDRFSAERPEGSISTLTIQRTEQRDSAMYRCASSYNMNTEAFFGQGTRLTVV.

The gene calls are TRBV6-5 and TRBJ2-7, with D unresolved. The CDR3 is 12 residues long. V dropped 5 bases and J dropped 2 bases, with 7 bases sitting between them. Germline V gives CDR1 MNHEY, CDR2 SVGAGI. The CDR3 coding sequence is TGTGCCAGCAGTCTCCCTACCTACGAGCAGTACTTC. It yields the protein CASSLPTYEQYF.

The J gene is TRBJ1-1, the V gene TRBV30, with 7 bases matching TRBD1. Per the germline V gene, CDR1 is GTSNPN and CDR2 is SVGIG (reference sequence). J gave up 2 bases and V 2 bases, and 14 bases lay outside the gene matches. There are 17 residues in the CDR3. The CDR3 DNA sequence: TGTGCCTGGAGTCCTAATCGAGGGGGCCAGCTCAACACTGAAGCTTTCTTT. The encoded protein is CAWSPNRGGQLNTEAFF.

The rearrangement uses TRBV3-1 (or the pseudogene TRBV3-2) and TRBJ2-7; weak D call: TRBD2 (6 bases). This CDR3 has 14 residues. V lost 2 bases and J lost 5, with 13 bases in between. Germline-derived CDR1 and CDR2 are LGHDT and YNNKEL (reference sequence). The CDR3: CASSQRTSTHEQYF. The DNA of the CDR3 is TGTGCCAGCAGCCAACGAACTAGCACCCACGAGCAGTACTTC.

V and J are TRBV28 and TRBJ2-5; TRBD2 might be the D (6 bases). Looked up from germline, CDR1 is MDHEN and CDR2 is SYDVKM. The CDR3 has 20 residues. V shed 5 bases and J shed 2 bases, with 30 bases lying between them. The CDR3 bases are TGTGCCAGCAGTCCGCCCAAACCCTACGGAAAGGGACTTCCACAAGAGACCCAGTACTTC. Protein sequence: CASSPPKPYGKGLPQETQYF.

CDR3 region: CASSLDVQGSTEAFF. The CDR3 region has the DNA TGCGCCAGCAGCTTGGATGTACAGGGGTCAACTGAAGCTTTCTTT. The rearrangement links TRBV5-1 to TRBJ1-1, with 7 bases that match TRBD1. The CDR3 is made up of 15 amino acids. The J segment lost 5 bases and the V segment lost 0 bases, leaving 7 bases of the junction unmatched. Germline V gene data show CDR1 as SGHRS and CDR2 as YFSETQ.

The rearrangement links TRBV5-5 to TRBJ1-5; 9 bases align to TRBD1. Per germline, CDR1 SGHKS and CDR2 YYEKEE (reference sequence). The J segment lost 3 bases and the V segment lost 1 base, leaving 11 bases of the junction unmatched. This CDR3 is 18 amino acids long. CDR3 sequence reads: CASSLTGGELIDNQPQHF. CDR3 DNA sequence: TGTGCCAGCAGCTTGACAGGGGGCGAATTGATCGACAATCAGCCCCAGCATTTT. The full variable domain, rest sourced from reference TRBV5-5 and TRBJ1-5, is DAGVTQSPTHLIKTRGQQVTLRCSPISGHKSVSWYQQVLGQGPQFIFQYYEKEERGRGNFPDRFSARQFPNYSSELNVNALLLGDSALYLCASSLTGGELIDNQPQHFGDGTRLSIL.

The CDR3: CASGGQSANTGELFF. Written as DNA, the CDR3 is TGTGCCTCAGGGGGGCAGAGCGCGAACACCGGGGAGCTGTTTTTT. This chain joins TRBV6-5 and TRBJ2-2; possible D gene TRBD1, 7 bases. V was clipped by 11 bases and J by 0 bases, with 16 bases between them. There are 15 residues in the CDR3. The V gene's germline CDR1 is MNHEY and CDR2 SVGAGI.

In its sample, this clone was seen once. J is TRBJ1-5 and V is TRBV2; 7 bases align to TRBD1. The CDR3 runs 15 residues. Germline V gene sequence: CDR1 SNHLY, CDR2 FYNNEI. The V and J ends lost 4 bases and 3 bases, in that order; junction bases with no gene match: 6. The CDR3 protein is CASSGAGGHNQPQHF. The CDR3 coding sequence is TGTGCCAGCAGTGGGGCAGGGGGTCACAATCAGCCCCAGCATTTT.

The chain joins TRBV24-1 to TRBJ1-2; maybe TRBD1 (6 bases). Trimming removed 7 bases at V and 3 bases at J, with 11 bases between. Germline loops: CDR1 KGHDR, CDR2 SFDVKD. The CDR3 loop spans 13 amino acids. The CDR3 bases are TGTGCCACCAGCGCTGGGACACACTATGGCTACACCTTC. This encodes CATSAGTHYGYTF.

This clone has just one count. The V and J genes are TRBV11-1 and TRBJ2-1, with 7 bases fitting TRBD1. CDR3 length equals 14 residues. Germline V gene sequence: CDR1 SGHAT, CDR2 FQDESV (reference sequence). V was pared by 0 bases and J by 8 bases, with 4 bases of the junction left unmatched. The CDR3 nucleotides read TGTGCCAGCAGCTTAGCGCTTACAGGGGATGAGCAGTTCTTC. Translated: CASSLALTGDEQFF.

The gene calls are TRBV15 and TRBJ1-1; 9 positions agree with TRBD1. Germline V gives CDR1 LNHNV, CDR2 YYDKDF (reference sequence). Unmatched junction bases numbered 10, after V lost 10 bases and J lost 4 bases. This CDR3 comprises 14 residues. CDR3 coding DNA: TGTGCCAGCCAGGACAGGGGCGGAGGCACTGAAGCTTTCTTT. It encodes CASQDRGGGTEAFF. Based on the CDR3 plus reference TRBV15 and TRBJ1-1, the full variable domain is DAMVIQNPRYQVTQFGKPVTLSCSQTLNHNVMYWYQQKSSQAPKLLFHYYDKDFNNEADTPDNFQSRRPNTSFCFLDIRSPGLGDTAMYLCASQDRGGGTEAFFGQGTRLTVV.

The V call is TRBV9, the J call TRBJ2-3; D perhaps matches TRBD1 (6 bases). CDR1 and CDR2 from the germline V gene are SGDLS and YYNGEE. Trimming took off 4 bases at V and 2 bases at J, with 14 bases between the two ends. This CDR3 has 15 residues. Written as DNA, the CDR3 is TGTGCCAGCAGCCCAGGACAGCGATACACAGATACGCAGTATTTT. It specifies CASSPGQRYTDTQYF.